This entry concerns a single TCR beta chain. TCRdb re-analyzed the PCR reads using MiXCR. The profile shows 3,200 or so clones, roughly 26% of them singletons. This entry is derived from a study of metastatic and nonmetastatic thyroid tumors. V lost 2 bases and J lost 5, with 15 bases in between. The V gene's germline CDR1 is MNHEY and CDR2 SVGEGT. CDR3 size: 16 residues. Thyroid surgery had not been preceded by any treatment in any patient. The sequence was obtained from a female donor with papillary thyroid cancer or a benign thyroid nodule (not recorded which). Some clones in this sample may be carry-over from other donors' samples. The V gene is TRBV6-2 or TRBV6-3, the J gene TRBJ2-2, with D perhaps TRBD2 (6 bases). Input material: tumor tissue. CDR3 coding DNA: TGTGCCAGCAGTTACAGATCCGGGAGAACGACCGGGGAGCTGTTTTTT. Its translation is CASSYRSGRTTGELFF.